The rows below give T cell receptor beta chains drawn from one sample of a study of blood T cell repertoires in COVID-19. Profiled with immunoSEQ multiplex PCR; TCRdb holds only in-frame clones, not every one. The data hold more than 200,000 clones, with 80% to 90% observed a single time. Sequencing input: peripheral blood. All receptors come from a woman older than 75 with COVID-19, enrolled during active disease. Each CDR3 is given with its conserved first and last residue. The order of the fields is J gene, clone size, D gene, V gene, CDR3 protein, CDR3 DNA. D genes are given only for firm matches. Clone size is given for some rows only: seen once, a few or many times, or a class if the clone is expanded.

TRBJ2-5	NA	TRBD2	TRBV10-2	CASSGLAGGWVNQETQYF	TGCGCCAGCAGTGGACTAGCGGGGGGGTGGGTCAACCAAGAGACCCAGTACTTC
TRBJ2-7	once	NA	TRBV28	CASSFAQSYEQYF	TGTGCCAGCAGTTTCGCACAGTCCTACGAGCAGTACTTC
TRBJ2-3	NA	NA	TRBV19	CASRSQGSTDTQYF	TGTGCCAGTAGGAGCCAGGGGAGCACAGATACGCAGTATTTT
TRBJ2-5	NA	NA	TRBV11-2	CASSSRGTKETQYF	TGTGCCAGCAGTTCCCGGGGGACCAAAGAGACCCAGTACTTC
TRBJ2-1	NA	NA	TRBV7-8	CASSLAQAQGNEQFF	TGTGCCAGCAGCTTAGCGCAGGCCCAGGGGAATGAGCAGTTCTTC
TRBJ1-3	few	NA	TRBV9	CASSVGQMTGNTIYF	TGTGCCAGCAGCGTTGGACAGATGACTGGAAACACCATATATTTT
TRBJ1-6	NA	TRBD1	TRBV5-1	CASSTGTGASPLHF	TGCGCCAGCAGCACCGGGACAGGGGCTTCACCCCTCCACTTT
TRBJ2-5	NA	NA	TRBV5-4	CASSLYAVQETQYF	TGTGCCAGCAGCTTGTACGCGGTCCAAGAGACCCAGTACTTC
TRBJ2-7	NA	TRBD1	TRBV30	CAWSVPGRGYGEQYF	TGTGCCTGGAGTGTACCGGGCAGGGGGTACGGCGAGCAGTACTTC
TRBJ2-3	NA	TRBD1	TRBV10-3	CAINQHRGPPDTQYF	TGTGCCATCAATCAACACAGGGGGCCCCCAGATACGCAGTATTTT
TRBJ1-2	NA	NA	TRBV6-5	CASSYSVGPSYGYTF	TGTGCCAGCAGTTACTCAGTGGGCCCATCTTATGGCTACACCTTC
TRBJ1-2	NA	NA	TRBV6-1	CASSEGSAGDYGYTF	TGTGCCAGCAGTGAAGGGTCGGCAGGCGACTATGGCTACACCTTC
TRBJ1-6	once	TRBD1	TRBV19	CASSKGQGETPLHF	TGTGCCAGTAGTAAAGGACAGGGGGAGACACCCCTCCACTTT
TRBJ2-5	NA	TRBD2	TRBV2	CASKAGGGETQYF	TGTGCCAGCAAGGCGGGGGGGGGCGAGACCCAGTACTTC
TRBJ1-1	NA	NA	TRBV6-2/TRBV6-3	CASSYSQGNTEAFF	TGTGCCAGCAGTTACTCCCAGGGGAACACTGAAGCTTTCTTT
TRBJ2-2	NA	TRBD1	TRBV5-1	CASSAGQGANTGELFF	TGCGCCAGCAGCGCGGGACAGGGTGCGAACACCGGGGAGCTGTTTTTT
TRBJ2-1	NA	NA	TRBV30	CAWSVMNEQFF	TGTGCCTGGAGTGTTATGAATGAGCAGTTCTTC
TRBJ2-7	NA	NA	TRBV7-2	CASSLVTYEQYF	TGTGCCAGCAGCTTAGTGACTTACGAGCAGTACTTC
TRBJ1-6	NA	TRBD1	TRBV27	CASTLDRASPLHF	TGTGCCAGCACCCTGGACAGGGCGTCACCCCTCCACTTT
TRBJ1-3	NA	NA	TRBV28	CASTTPMEGGNTIYF	TGTGCCAGCACCACCCCGATGGAGGGGGGAAACACCATATATTTT
TRBJ1-1	few	TRBD1	TRBV30	CAWSVGQGVTEAFF	TGTGCCTGGAGTGTAGGACAGGGAGTCACTGAAGCTTTCTTT
TRBJ2-1	NA	TRBD2	TRBV5-4	CASSPGTSGGAYEQFF	TGTGCCAGCAGCCCGGGGACTAGCGGGGGGGCCTATGAGCAGTTCTTC
TRBJ1-1	NA	TRBD1	TRBV7-2	CASSLMGQGATTEAFF	TGTGCCAGCAGCTTAATGGGCCAGGGGGCGACCACTGAAGCTTTCTTT
TRBJ1-5	few	TRBD1	TRBV30	CAWSWGQNNQPQHF	TGTGCCTGGAGCTGGGGACAGAACAATCAGCCCCAGCATTTT
TRBJ1-3	once	TRBD1	TRBV5-1	CASSATGVGNTIYF	TGCGCCAGCAGCGCAACAGGGGTTGGAAACACCATATATTTT
TRBJ2-3	NA	NA	TRBV6-6	CASSSQGARSDTQYF	TGTGCCAGCAGTTCACAAGGGGCAAGATCAGATACGCAGTATTTT
TRBJ1-1	many	NA	TRBV28	CASSLSRGRINTEAFF	TGTGCCAGCAGTTTGTCCAGGGGAAGGATAAACACTGAAGCTTTCTTT
TRBJ1-1	NA	NA	TRBV7-2	CASSLAGTKLNTEAFF	TGTGCCAGCAGCTTAGCGGGGACAAAGTTGAACACTGAAGCTTTCTTT
TRBJ2-1	NA	TRBD2	TRBV7-2	CASSLGGGPKEQFF	TGTGCCAGCAGCTTGGGCGGGGGGCCTAAGGAGCAGTTCTTC
TRBJ1-2	NA	TRBD1	TRBV3-1/TRBV3-2	CASSDFQGARVYGYTF	TGTGCCAGCAGCGATTTCCAGGGGGCGCGGGTCTATGGCTACACCTTC
TRBJ2-1	once	TRBD1	TRBV2	CASSQQGLYEQFF	TGTGCCAGCAGTCAACAGGGGTTGTATGAGCAGTTCTTC
TRBJ1-2	NA	NA	TRBV6-5	CASTSTIYGYTF	TGTGCCAGCACCTCCACAATCTATGGCTACACCTTC
TRBJ2-3	once	TRBD2	TRBV5-1	CASSPGLASTDTQYF	TGCGCCAGCAGCCCCGGACTAGCAAGCACAGATACGCAGTATTTT
TRBJ1-2	NA	NA	TRBV9	CASSVGPGIDYGYTF	TGTGCCAGCAGCGTAGGTCCAGGGATTGACTATGGCTACACCTTC
TRBJ2-1	few	TRBD1	TRBV5-4	CASSRDSSYNEQFF	TGTGCCAGCAGCCGGGACAGCTCCTACAATGAGCAGTTCTTC
TRBJ1-2	NA	NA	TRBV27	CASSLVRSGGYTF	TGTGCCAGCAGTTTGGTCCGGTCGGGAGGCTACACCTTC
TRBJ1-1	many	NA	TRBV12-3/TRBV12-4	CASKEQENTEAFF	TGTGCCAGCAAAGAACAGGAGAACACTGAAGCTTTCTTT
TRBJ1-1	NA	TRBD1	TRBV11-2	CASSKNRGGTEAFF	TGTGCCAGCAGCAAGAACAGGGGGGGCACTGAAGCTTTCTTT
TRBJ1-1	NA	TRBD1	TRBV2	CASSRQGVSAEAFF	TGTGCCAGCAGTAGACAGGGGGTGTCGGCTGAAGCTTTCTTT
TRBJ1-5	NA	NA	TRBV28	CASNRGGGPLEHF	TGTGCCAGCAACCGAGGTGGTGGTCCGCTTGAGCATTTT
TRBJ1-5	NA	TRBD1	TRBV6-2/TRBV6-3	CASSYLGQGSQPQHF	TGTGCCAGCAGTTACTTGGGACAGGGAAGCCAGCCCCAGCATTTT
TRBJ1-3	NA	TRBD1	TRBV28	CASSSLQGYSGNTIYF	TGTGCCAGCAGTTCCCTACAGGGGTACTCTGGAAACACCATATATTTT
TRBJ1-1	NA	TRBD1	TRBV5-1	CASSPGDRGVGTEAFF	TGCGCCAGCAGCCCCGGGGACAGGGGGGTTGGCACTGAAGCTTTCTTT
TRBJ2-5	NA	NA	TRBV5-6	CASSFSPAEATETQYF	TGTGCCAGCAGCTTTTCGCCCGCAGAGGCCACAGAGACCCAGTACTTC
TRBJ1-2	NA	TRBD1	TRBV6-5	CATGQGGYGYTF	TGTGCCACCGGACAGGGGGGCTATGGCTACACCTTC
TRBJ1-1	NA	TRBD1	TRBV18	CASSPGTGGNTEAFF	TGTGCCAGCTCACCCGGGACAGGGGGGAACACTGAAGCTTTCTTT
TRBJ2-1	NA	TRBD2	TRBV10-2	CASSESSAQRGGRNEQFF	TGCGCCAGCAGTGAGTCGTCCGCCCAGCGGGGGGGCCGGAATGAGCAGTTCTTC
TRBJ2-2	NA	TRBD2	TRBV19	CASSSGTNFNTGELFF	TGTGCCAGTAGCTCCGGGACTAACTTTAATACCGGGGAGCTGTTTTTT
TRBJ2-1	NA	TRBD2	TRBV7-2	CASSGSGGANEQFF	TGTGCCAGCAGCGGTAGCGGGGGGGCCAATGAGCAGTTCTTC
TRBJ2-3	few	NA	TRBV7-2	CASSPDRRSTDTQYF	TGTGCCAGCAGCCCAGACAGAAGATCAACAGATACGCAGTATTTT
TRBJ1-2	NA	NA	TRBV18	CASSPFLRTDPLF	TGTGCCAGCTCACCATTTTTAAGGACAGACCCTTTATTC
TRBJ1-2	NA	TRBD1	TRBV6-5	CASSYSTGVRGYTF	TGTGCCAGCAGTTACTCGACAGGGGTACGTGGCTACACCTTC
TRBJ1-5	NA	NA	TRBV7-2	CASSLGRGKGEQPQHF	TGTGCCAGCAGCTTAGGGCGGGGAAAAGGCGAACAGCCCCAGCATTTT
TRBJ1-1	NA	NA	TRBV19	CASGGSLEAFF	TGTGCCAGTGGGGGGTCCTTAGAAGCTTTCTTT